What follows describes a single TCR beta chain. No antigen is known for it. The data belong to a study of response to subunit inactivated influenza vaccine. Study conclusions and caveats: Only a handful of new T cells, the authors suggested, are recruited with each seasonal influenza vaccination.

In TCRdb, the RT-PCR reads were re-called with MiXCR into one record per CDR3 protein. The sample contains roughly 670,000 distinct CDR3 sequences, 12% to 15% of which appear only once. The CDR3 length is 14 residues. Germline CDR1 is SEHNR and CDR2 is FQNEAQ (reference sequence). V gave up 1 base and J gave up 6 bases, with 11 bases separating them. The source was PBMCs from blood, collected roughly 2 weeks before vaccination. The sequence derives from a man aged 50-59 years who received an inactivated influenza vaccine. The genes are TRBV7-9 and TRBJ2-3; D uncertain. CDR3 nucleotide sequence: TGTGCCAGCAGCTTAGTTCAGATTTACGATACGCAGTATTTT. Translation gives CASSLVQIYDTQYF.